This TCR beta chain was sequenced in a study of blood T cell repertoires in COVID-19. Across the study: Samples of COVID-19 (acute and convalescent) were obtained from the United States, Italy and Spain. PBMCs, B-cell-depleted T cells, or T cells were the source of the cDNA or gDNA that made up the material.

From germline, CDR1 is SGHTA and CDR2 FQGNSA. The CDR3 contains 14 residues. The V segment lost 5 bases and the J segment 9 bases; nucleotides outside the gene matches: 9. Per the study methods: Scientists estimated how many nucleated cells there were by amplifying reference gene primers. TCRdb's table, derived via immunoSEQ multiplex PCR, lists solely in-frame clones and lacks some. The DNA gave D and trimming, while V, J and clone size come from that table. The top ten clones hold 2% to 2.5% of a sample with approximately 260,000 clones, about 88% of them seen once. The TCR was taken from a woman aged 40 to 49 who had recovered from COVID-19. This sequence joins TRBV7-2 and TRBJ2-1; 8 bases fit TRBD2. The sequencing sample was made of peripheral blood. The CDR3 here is CASSTQTSGGEQFF. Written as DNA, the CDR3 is TGTGCCAGCAGCACTCAAACTAGCGGAGGTGAGCAGTTCTTC. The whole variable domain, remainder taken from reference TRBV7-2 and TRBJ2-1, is GAGVSQSPSNKVTEKGKDVELRCDPISGHTALYWYRQSLGQGLEFLIYFQGNSAPDKSGLPSDRFSAERTGGSVSTLTIQRTQQEDSAVYLCASSTQTSGGEQFFGPGTRLTVL.